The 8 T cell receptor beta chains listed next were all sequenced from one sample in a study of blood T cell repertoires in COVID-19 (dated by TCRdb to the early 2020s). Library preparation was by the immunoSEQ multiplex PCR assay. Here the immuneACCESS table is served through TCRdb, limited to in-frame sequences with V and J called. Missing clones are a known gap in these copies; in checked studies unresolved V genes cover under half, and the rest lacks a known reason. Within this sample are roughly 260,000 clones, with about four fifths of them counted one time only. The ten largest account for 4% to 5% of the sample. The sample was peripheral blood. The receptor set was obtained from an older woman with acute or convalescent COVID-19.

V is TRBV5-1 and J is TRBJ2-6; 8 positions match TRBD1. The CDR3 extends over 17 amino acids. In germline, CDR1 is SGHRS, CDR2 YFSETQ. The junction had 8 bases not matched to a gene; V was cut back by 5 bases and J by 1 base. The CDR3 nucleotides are TGCGCCAGCAGGGGACAGGTTTTTTTATCTGGGGCCAACGTCCTGACTTTC. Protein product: CASRGQVFLSGANVLTF. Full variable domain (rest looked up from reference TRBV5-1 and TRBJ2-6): KAGVTQTPRYLIKTRGQQVTLSCSPISGHRSVSWYQQTPGQGLQFLFEYFSETQRNKGNFPGRFSGRQFSNSRSEMNVSTLELGDSALYLCASRGQVFLSGANVLTFGAGSRLTVL.

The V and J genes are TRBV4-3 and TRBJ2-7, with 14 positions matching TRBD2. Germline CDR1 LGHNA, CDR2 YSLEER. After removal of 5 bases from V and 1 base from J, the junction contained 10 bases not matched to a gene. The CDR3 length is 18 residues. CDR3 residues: CASSFRLAGGDGSYEQYF. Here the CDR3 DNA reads TGCGCCAGCAGCTTCCGACTAGCGGGGGGGGATGGGTCCTACGAGCAGTACTTC.

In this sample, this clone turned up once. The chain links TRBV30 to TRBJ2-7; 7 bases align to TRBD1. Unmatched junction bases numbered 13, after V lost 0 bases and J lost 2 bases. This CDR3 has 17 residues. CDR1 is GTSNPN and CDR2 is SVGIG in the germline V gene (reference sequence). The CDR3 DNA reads TGTGCCTGGAGTGTAGGCTTGATTACAGGGGTCACCTACGAGCAGTACTTC. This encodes CAWSVGLITGVTYEQYF. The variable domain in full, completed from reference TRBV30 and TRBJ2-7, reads SQTIHQWPATLVQPVGSPLSLECTVEGTSNPNLYWYRQAAGRGLQLLFYSVGIGQISSEVPQNLSASRPQDRQFILSSKKLLLSDSGFYLCAWSVGLITGVTYEQYFGPGTRLTVT.

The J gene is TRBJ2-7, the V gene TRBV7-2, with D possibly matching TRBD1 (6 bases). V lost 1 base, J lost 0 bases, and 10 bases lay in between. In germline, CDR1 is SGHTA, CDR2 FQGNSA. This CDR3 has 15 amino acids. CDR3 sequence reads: CASSLVGQSSYEQYF. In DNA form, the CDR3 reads TGTGCCAGCAGCTTAGTTGGACAGTCCTCCTACGAGCAGTACTTC.

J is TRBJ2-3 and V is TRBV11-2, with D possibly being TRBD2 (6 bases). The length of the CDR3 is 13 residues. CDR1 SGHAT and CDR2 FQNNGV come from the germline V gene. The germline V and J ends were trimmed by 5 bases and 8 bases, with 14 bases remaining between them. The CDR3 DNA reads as TGTGCCAGCAGCCAAGGGACTTCGGGTACGCAGTATTTT. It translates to CASSQGTSGTQYF.

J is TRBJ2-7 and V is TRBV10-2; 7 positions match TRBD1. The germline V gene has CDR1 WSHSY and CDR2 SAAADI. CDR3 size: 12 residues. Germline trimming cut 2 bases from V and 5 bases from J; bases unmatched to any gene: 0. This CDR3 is CASSETGDEQYF. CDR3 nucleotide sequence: TGCGCCAGCAGTGAGACAGGGGACGAGCAGTACTTC.

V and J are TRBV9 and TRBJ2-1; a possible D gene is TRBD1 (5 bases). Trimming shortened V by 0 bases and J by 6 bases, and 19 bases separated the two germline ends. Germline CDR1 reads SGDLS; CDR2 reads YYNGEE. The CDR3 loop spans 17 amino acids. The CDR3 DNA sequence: TGTGCCAGCAGCGTAGGGCAGGGATACGAGGTCGTCAATGAGCAGTTCTTC. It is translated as CASSVGQGYEVVNEQFF.

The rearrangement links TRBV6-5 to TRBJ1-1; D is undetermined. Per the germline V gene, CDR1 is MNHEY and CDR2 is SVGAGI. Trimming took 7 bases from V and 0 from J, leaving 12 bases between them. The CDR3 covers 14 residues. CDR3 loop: CASTVSVLNTEAFF. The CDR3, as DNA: TGTGCCAGCACCGTCTCTGTTTTGAACACTGAAGCTTTCTTT.